This TCR beta chain was documented in a study of memory CD4+ T cells and cytomegalovirus serostatus. Study-wide results and caveats: Of 150 to 200 reported CMV TCRbeta sequences, around 63 were found in memory CD4+ repertoires. The CMV-associated TCR signature appears largely within the CD4+ memory repertoire.

In the authors' methods: Out-of-frame sequences were removed, leaving around 2.2 million distinct TCRbeta sequences. Sequencing was performed with immunoSEQ multiplex PCR; in TCRdb, only in-frame clones are kept and a portion is missing. Clonal size and the V and J genes are those of that table, whereas D and trimming came from the DNA. The sample lists approximately 53,000 clones, around 80% occurring once. In the case of this clone: Its antigen is undetermined.

Single viable CD3+CD4+CD8-CD45RO+ cells were sorted as the memory CD4+ T cells. Donors' CMV status reflects serum IgG against pp150, pp28, p38, p52. The clonotype comes from an adult in good health and CMV-seronegative. The sample consisted of memory CD4+ T cells from blood.

This CDR3 reads CASSGTERAFF. The CDR3, as DNA: TGTGCCAGCAGCGGGACTGAAAGAGCTTTCTTT. V gene TRBV5-6 combines with J gene TRBJ1-1; possibly TRBD1 for D (5 bases). V was pared by 4 bases and J by 10 bases, with 11 bases between. The CDR3 spans 11 residues. CDR1 SGHDT and CDR2 YYEEEE come from the germline V gene.